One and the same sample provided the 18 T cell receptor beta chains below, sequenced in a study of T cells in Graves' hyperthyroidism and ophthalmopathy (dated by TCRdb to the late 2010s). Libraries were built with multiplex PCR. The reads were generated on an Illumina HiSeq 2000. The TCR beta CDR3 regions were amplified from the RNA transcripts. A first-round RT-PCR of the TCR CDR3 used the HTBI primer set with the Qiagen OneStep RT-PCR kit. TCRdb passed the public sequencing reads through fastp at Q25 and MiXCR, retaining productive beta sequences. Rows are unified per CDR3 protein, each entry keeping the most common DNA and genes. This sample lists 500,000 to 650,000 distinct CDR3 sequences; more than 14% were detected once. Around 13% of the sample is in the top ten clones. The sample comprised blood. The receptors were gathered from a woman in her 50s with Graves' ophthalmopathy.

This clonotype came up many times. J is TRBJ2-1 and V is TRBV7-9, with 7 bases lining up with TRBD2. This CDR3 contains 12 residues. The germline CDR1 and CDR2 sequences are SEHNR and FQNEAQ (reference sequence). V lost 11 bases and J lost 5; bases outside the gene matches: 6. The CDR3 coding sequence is TGTGCCTTCGGGGACTACGACAATGAGCAGTTCTTC. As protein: CAFGDYDNEQFF.

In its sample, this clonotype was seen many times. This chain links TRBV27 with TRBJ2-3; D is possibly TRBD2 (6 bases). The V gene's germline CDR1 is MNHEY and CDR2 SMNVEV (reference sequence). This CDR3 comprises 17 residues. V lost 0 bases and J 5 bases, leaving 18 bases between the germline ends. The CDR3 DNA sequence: TGTGCCAGCAGTTTATCTCGGGCTAGCGTGTCGATAGATACGCAGTATTTT. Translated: CASSLSRASVSIDTQYF.

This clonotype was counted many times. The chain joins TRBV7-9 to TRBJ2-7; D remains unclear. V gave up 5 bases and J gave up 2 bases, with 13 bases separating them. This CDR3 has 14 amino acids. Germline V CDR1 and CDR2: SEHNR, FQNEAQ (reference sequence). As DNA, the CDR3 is TGTGCCAGCAGCGCCGACACGGGTCCCTACGAGCAGTACTTC. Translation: CASSADTGPYEQYF.

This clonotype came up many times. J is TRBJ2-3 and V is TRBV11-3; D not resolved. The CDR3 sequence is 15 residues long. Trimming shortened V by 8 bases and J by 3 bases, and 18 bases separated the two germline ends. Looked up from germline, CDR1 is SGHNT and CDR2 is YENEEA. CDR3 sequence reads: CASSFALPTTDTQYF. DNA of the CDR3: TGTGCCAGCTCATTTGCCCTACCCACTACAGATACGCAGTATTTT.

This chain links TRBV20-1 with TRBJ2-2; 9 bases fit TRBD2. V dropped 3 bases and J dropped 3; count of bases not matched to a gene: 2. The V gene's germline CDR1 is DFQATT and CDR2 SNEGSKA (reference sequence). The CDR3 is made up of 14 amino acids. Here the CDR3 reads CSASTSGYTGELFF. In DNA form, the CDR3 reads TGCAGTGCTAGTACTAGCGGGTACACCGGGGAGCTGTTTTTT.

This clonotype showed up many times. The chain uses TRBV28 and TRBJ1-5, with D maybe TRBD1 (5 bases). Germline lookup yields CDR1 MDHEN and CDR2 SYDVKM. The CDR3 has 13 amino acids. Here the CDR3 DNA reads TGTGCTACCAAAATGGGGGGATTTCAGCCCCAGCATTTT. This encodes CATKMGGFQPQHF.

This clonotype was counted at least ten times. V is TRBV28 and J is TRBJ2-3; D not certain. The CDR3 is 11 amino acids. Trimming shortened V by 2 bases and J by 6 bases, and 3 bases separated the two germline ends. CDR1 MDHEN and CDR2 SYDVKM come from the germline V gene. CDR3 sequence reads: CASSLVDTQYF. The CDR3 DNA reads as TGTGCCAGCAGTTTAGTTGATACGCAGTATTTT. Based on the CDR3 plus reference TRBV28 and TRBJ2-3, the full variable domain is DVKVTQSSRYLVKRTGEKVFLECVQDMDHENMFWYRQDPGLGLRLIYFSYDVKMKEKGDIPEGYSVSREKKERFSLILESASTNQTSMYLCASSLVDTQYFGPGTRLTVL.

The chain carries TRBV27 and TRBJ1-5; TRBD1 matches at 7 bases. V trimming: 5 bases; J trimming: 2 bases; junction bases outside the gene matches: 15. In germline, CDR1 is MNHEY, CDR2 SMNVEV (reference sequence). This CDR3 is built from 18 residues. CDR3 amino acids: CASSPHLAGGVGNQPQHF. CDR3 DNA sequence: TGTGCCAGCAGTCCCCATTTGGCAGGGGGTGTTGGCAATCAGCCCCAGCATTTT.

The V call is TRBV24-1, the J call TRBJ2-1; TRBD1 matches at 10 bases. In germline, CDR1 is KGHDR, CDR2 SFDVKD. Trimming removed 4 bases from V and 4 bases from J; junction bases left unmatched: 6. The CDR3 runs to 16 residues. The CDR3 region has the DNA TGTGCCACCAGTGACCGGACAGGGGGGGATTACAATGAGCAGTTCTTC. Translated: CATSDRTGGDYNEQFF.

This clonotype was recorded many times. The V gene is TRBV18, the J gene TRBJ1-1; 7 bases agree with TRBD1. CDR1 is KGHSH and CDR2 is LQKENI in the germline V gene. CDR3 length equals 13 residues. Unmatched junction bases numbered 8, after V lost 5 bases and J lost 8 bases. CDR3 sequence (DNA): TGTGCCAGCTCATCTGACCGACAGGGCGAAGCTTTCTTT. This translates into CASSSDRQGEAFF.

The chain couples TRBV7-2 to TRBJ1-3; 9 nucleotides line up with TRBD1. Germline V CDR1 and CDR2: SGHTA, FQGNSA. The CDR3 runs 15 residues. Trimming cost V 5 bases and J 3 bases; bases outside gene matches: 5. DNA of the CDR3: TGTGCCAGCAGCACTGGGACAGGGCATGGAAACACCATATATTTT. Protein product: CASSTGTGHGNTIYF.

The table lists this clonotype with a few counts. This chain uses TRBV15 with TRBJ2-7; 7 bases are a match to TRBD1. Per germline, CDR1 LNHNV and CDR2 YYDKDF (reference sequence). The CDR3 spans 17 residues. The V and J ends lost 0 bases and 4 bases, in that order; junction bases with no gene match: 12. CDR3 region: CATSRDEGAFFGYEQYF. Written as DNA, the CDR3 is TGTGCCACCAGCAGAGATGAGGGGGCTTTCTTTGGGTACGAGCAGTACTTC.

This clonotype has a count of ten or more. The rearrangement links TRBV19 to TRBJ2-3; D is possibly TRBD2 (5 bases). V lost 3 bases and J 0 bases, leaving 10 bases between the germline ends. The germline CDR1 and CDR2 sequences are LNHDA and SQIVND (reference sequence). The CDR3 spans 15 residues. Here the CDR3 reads CASSIGGHSTDTQYF. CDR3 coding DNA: TGTGCCAGTAGTATCGGCGGGCATAGCACAGATACGCAGTATTTT.

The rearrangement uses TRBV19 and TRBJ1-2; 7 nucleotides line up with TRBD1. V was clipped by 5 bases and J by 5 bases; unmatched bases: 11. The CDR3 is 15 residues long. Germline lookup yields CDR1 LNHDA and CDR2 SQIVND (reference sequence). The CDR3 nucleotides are TGTGCCAGTAGTCTCACAGGGGCGCTTCAATATGGCTACACCTTC. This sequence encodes CASSLTGALQYGYTF.

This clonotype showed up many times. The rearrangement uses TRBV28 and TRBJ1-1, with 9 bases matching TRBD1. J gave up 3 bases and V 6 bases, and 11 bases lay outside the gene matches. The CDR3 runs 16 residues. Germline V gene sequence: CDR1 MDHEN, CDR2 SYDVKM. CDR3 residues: CASSPRGQGMDTEAFF. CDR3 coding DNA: TGTGCCAGCAGCCCCCGGGGACAGGGAATGGACACTGAAGCTTTCTTT. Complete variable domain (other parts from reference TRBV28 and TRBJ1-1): DVKVTQSSRYLVKRTGEKVFLECVQDMDHENMFWYRQDPGLGLRLIYFSYDVKMKEKGDIPEGYSVSREKKERFSLILESASTNQTSMYLCASSPRGQGMDTEAFFGQGTRLTVV.

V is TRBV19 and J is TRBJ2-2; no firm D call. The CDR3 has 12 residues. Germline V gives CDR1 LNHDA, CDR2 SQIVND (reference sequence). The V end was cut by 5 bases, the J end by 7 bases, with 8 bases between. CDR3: CASSWRGGELFF. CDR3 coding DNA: TGTGCCAGTAGTTGGCGCGGCGGGGAGCTGTTTTTT.

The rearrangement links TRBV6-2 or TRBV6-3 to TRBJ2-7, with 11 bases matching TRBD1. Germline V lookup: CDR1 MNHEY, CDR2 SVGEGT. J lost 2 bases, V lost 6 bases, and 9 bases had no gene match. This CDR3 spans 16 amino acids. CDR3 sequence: CASRLRDRGDAYEQYF. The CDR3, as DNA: TGTGCCAGCAGACTAAGGGACAGGGGGGACGCCTACGAGCAGTACTTC.

The CDR3 DNA reads as TGTGCCAGCAGTTCCTATCGGGGACTAGCGGGAGCCGGGCCCCTCACAGATACGCAGTATTTT. Amino acid sequence: CASSSYRGLAGAGPLTDTQYF. The rearrangement links TRBV6-1 to TRBJ2-3; 14 positions agree with TRBD2. The CDR3 length is 21 residues. Germline assignment: CDR1 MNHNS and CDR2 SASEGT. With 5 bases clipped from V and 2 bases from J, the junction kept 18 bases outside the gene matches.